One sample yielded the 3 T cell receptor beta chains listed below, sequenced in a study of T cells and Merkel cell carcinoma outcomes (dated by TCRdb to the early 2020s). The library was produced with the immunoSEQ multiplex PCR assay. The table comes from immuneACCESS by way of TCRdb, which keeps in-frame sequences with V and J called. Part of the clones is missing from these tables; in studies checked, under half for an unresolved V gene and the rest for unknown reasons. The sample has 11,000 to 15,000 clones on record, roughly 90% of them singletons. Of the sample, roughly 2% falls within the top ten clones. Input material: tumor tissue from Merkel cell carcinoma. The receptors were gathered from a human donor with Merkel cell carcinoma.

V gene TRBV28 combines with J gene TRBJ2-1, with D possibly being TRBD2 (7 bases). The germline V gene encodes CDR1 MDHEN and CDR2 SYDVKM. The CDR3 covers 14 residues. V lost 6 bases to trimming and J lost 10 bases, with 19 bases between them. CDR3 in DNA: TGTGCCAGCAGGGGCGGGGGCATTCGGGCCGAGCAGTTCTTC. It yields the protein CASRGGGIRAEQFF.

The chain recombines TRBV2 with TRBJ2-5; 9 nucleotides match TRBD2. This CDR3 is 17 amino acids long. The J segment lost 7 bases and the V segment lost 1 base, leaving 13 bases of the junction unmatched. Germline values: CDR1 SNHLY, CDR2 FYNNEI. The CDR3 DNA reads TGTGCCAGCAGTGAAGGAGCGCCTTCTAGCGGGGCAGGGACCCAGTACTTC. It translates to CASSEGAPSSGAGTQYF.

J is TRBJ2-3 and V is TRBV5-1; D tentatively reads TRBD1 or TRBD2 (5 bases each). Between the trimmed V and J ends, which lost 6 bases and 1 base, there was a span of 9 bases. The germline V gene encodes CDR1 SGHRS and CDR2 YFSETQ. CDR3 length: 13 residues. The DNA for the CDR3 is TGCGCCAGCAAAGGGGACGGCACAGATACGCAGTATTTT. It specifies CASKGDGTDTQYF.